A selection of T cell receptor beta chains follows, all from one sample in a study of cytomegalovirus exposure and HLA in healthy donors. TCRdb keeps only in-frame clones here, not all; method: immunoSEQ multiplex PCR. Of roughly 70,000 clones listed, over 85% were seen once; the top ten hold about 4.1%. The sequencing sample was made of PBMCs. The source is a woman under 30 in good health and CMV-seropositive. Both conserved end residues are part of each CDR3. The D gene is left open where the match is weak. Part of the rows lack a size; the others show once, few, many or a class for expanded clones.

cdr3_length: 15
v_call: TRBV28
d_call: TRBD2
clone_size: NA
j_call: TRBJ2-1
cdr3_nt: TGTGCCAGCAGCTCCATAGCGGGAGGGCTGGATGAGCAGTTCTTC
cdr3_aa: CASSSIAGGLDEQFF

cdr3_length: 13
v_call: TRBV29-1
d_call: TRBD1
clone_size: NA
j_call: TRBJ1-2
cdr3_nt: TGCAGCATTGAAGGAGGGGGCAACTATGGCTACACCTTC
cdr3_aa: CSIEGGGNYGYTF

cdr3_length: 14
v_call: TRBV7-8
d_call: NA
clone_size: NA
j_call: TRBJ2-1
cdr3_nt: TGTGCCAGCAGCACCCGGACTGCCCACAATGAGCAGTTCTTC
cdr3_aa: CASSTRTAHNEQFF

cdr3_length: 13
v_call: TRBV4-1
d_call: NA
clone_size: few
j_call: TRBJ2-7
cdr3_nt: TGCGCCAGCAGCCGCGGGGCGGCCTACGAGCAGTACTTC
cdr3_aa: CASSRGAAYEQYF

cdr3_length: 15
v_call: TRBV27
d_call: TRBD2
clone_size: NA
j_call: TRBJ2-7
cdr3_nt: TGTGCCAGCAGGGCCGGGACTAGCGGCTACTACGAGCAGTACTTC
cdr3_aa: CASRAGTSGYYEQYF

cdr3_length: 12
v_call: TRBV29-1
d_call: NA
clone_size: NA
j_call: TRBJ1-2
cdr3_nt: TGCAGCGTTGATGGGTCCACGGGAGGCTACACCTTC
cdr3_aa: CSVDGSTGGYTF

cdr3_length: 16
v_call: TRBV19
d_call: TRBD2
clone_size: NA
j_call: TRBJ2-5
cdr3_nt: TGTGCCAGTAGTCCGATAGCGGGAGGGTACCAAGAGACCCAGTACTTC
cdr3_aa: CASSPIAGGYQETQYF

cdr3_length: 12
v_call: TRBV30
d_call: TRBD1
clone_size: NA
j_call: TRBJ1-1
cdr3_nt: TGTGTCTGGAGGGACAGGTCAGATGAAGCTTTCTTT
cdr3_aa: CVWRDRSDEAFF

cdr3_length: 16
v_call: TRBV11-2
d_call: TRBD2
clone_size: NA
j_call: TRBJ2-1
cdr3_nt: TGTGCCAGCAGCCGGGGACTAGCGGGAGTGAAGGATGAGCAGTTCTTC
cdr3_aa: CASSRGLAGVKDEQFF

cdr3_length: 15
v_call: TRBV4-1
d_call: TRBD2
clone_size: NA
j_call: TRBJ2-1
cdr3_nt: TGCGCCAGCAGCACCCGGGCGGGAGGCTACAATGAGCAGTTCTTC
cdr3_aa: CASSTRAGGYNEQFF

cdr3_length: 16
v_call: TRBV30
d_call: TRBD2
clone_size: NA
j_call: TRBJ2-1
cdr3_nt: TGTGCCTGGAGTGCTTTTCCGGGACTAGATTACAATGAGCAGTTCTTC
cdr3_aa: CAWSAFPGLDYNEQFF

cdr3_length: 15
v_call: TRBV28
d_call: TRBD2
clone_size: once
j_call: TRBJ2-3
cdr3_nt: TGTGCCAGCAGTGGACTAGCGGGAGTCACAGATACGCAGTATTTT
cdr3_aa: CASSGLAGVTDTQYF

cdr3_length: 14
v_call: TRBV6-6
d_call: TRBD1
clone_size: NA
j_call: TRBJ1-5
cdr3_nt: TGTGCCAGCAGTTCAACAGGGGGCGGACAGCCCCAGCATTTT
cdr3_aa: CASSSTGGGQPQHF

cdr3_length: 12
v_call: TRBV9
d_call: NA
clone_size: NA
j_call: TRBJ1-2
cdr3_nt: TGTGCCAGCAGCGCACCCAGGCAGGGCCCCACCTTC
cdr3_aa: CASSAPRQGPTF

cdr3_length: 16
v_call: TRBV9
d_call: NA
clone_size: NA
j_call: TRBJ2-2
cdr3_nt: TGTGCCAGCAGCGTAGCTGTAGCGCCAAACACCGGGGAGCTGTTTTTT
cdr3_aa: CASSVAVAPNTGELFF

cdr3_length: 16
v_call: TRBV5-1
d_call: TRBD1
clone_size: NA
j_call: TRBJ2-2
cdr3_nt: TGCGCCAGCAGCAGAACAGGGGATCAGAACACCGGGGAGCTGTTTTTT
cdr3_aa: CASSRTGDQNTGELFF

cdr3_length: 14
v_call: TRBV18
d_call: TRBD1
clone_size: NA
j_call: TRBJ2-7
cdr3_nt: TGTGCCAGCTCACCTAGACAGGGGGGAGACGAGCAGTACTTC
cdr3_aa: CASSPRQGGDEQYF

cdr3_length: 19
v_call: TRBV4-1
d_call: TRBD1
clone_size: NA
j_call: TRBJ2-5
cdr3_nt: TGCGCCAGCAGACCGATTAGCCTGAACAGGGGAGAAATCCAAGAGACCCAGTACTTC
cdr3_aa: CASRPISLNRGEIQETQYF

cdr3_length: 13
v_call: TRBV7-2
d_call: TRBD1
clone_size: NA
j_call: TRBJ2-7
cdr3_nt: TGTGCCAGCAGCCGAGACAGGGCCTACGAGCAGTACTTC
cdr3_aa: CASSRDRAYEQYF

cdr3_length: 11
v_call: TRBV6-5
d_call: NA
clone_size: NA
j_call: TRBJ1-2
cdr3_nt: TGTGCCAGCAGTCAGGGAATTGGCTACACCTTC
cdr3_aa: CASSQGIGYTF

cdr3_length: 14
v_call: TRBV30
d_call: NA
clone_size: NA
j_call: TRBJ2-5
cdr3_nt: TGTGCCTGGAGACAGTCTGTTTACCAAGAGACCCAGTACTTC
cdr3_aa: CAWRQSVYQETQYF

cdr3_length: 17
v_call: TRBV12-5
d_call: TRBD1
clone_size: few
j_call: TRBJ1-6
cdr3_nt: TGTGCTAGTGGTTTGGTGGATCTGGGACAGGGTAGATCACCCCTCCACTTT
cdr3_aa: CASGLVDLGQGRSPLHF

cdr3_length: 14
v_call: TRBV7-8
d_call: NA
clone_size: NA
j_call: TRBJ2-3
cdr3_nt: TGTGCCAGCAGCCTCTACCGGGGAGTAGATACGCAGTATTTT
cdr3_aa: CASSLYRGVDTQYF

cdr3_length: 15
v_call: TRBV9
d_call: NA
clone_size: NA
j_call: TRBJ1-2
cdr3_nt: TGTGCCAGCAGCGAACGCAGGGGAGCGGGGGATGGCTACACCTTC
cdr3_aa: CASSERRGAGDGYTF

cdr3_length: 16
v_call: TRBV7-9
d_call: TRBD1
clone_size: NA
j_call: TRBJ1-1
cdr3_nt: TGTGCCAGCAGCTTTATCCGAGGACAGGGAGGAACTGAAGCTTTCTTT
cdr3_aa: CASSFIRGQGGTEAFF

cdr3_length: 14
v_call: TRBV2
d_call: NA
clone_size: once
j_call: TRBJ1-5
cdr3_nt: TGTGCCAGCAGGGGGACATGGAGCAATCAGCCCCAGCATTTT
cdr3_aa: CASRGTWSNQPQHF

cdr3_length: 14
v_call: TRBV6-6
d_call: NA
clone_size: NA
j_call: TRBJ2-1
cdr3_nt: TGTGCCAGCAGTTACTTTGGGGGGATCAATGAGCAGTTCTTC
cdr3_aa: CASSYFGGINEQFF

cdr3_length: 14
v_call: TRBV9
d_call: TRBD2
clone_size: NA
j_call: TRBJ2-5
cdr3_nt: TGTGCCAGCAGCTCGATCGGGGGGGAGGAGACCCAGTACTTC
cdr3_aa: CASSSIGGEETQYF

cdr3_length: 18
v_call: TRBV2
d_call: TRBD2
clone_size: NA
j_call: TRBJ2-7
cdr3_nt: TGTGCCAGCAGTGAATGGGGTAGCGGGAGAGCCATGATCTACGAGCAGTACTTC
cdr3_aa: CASSEWGSGRAMIYEQYF

cdr3_length: 13
v_call: TRBV7-9
d_call: NA
clone_size: NA
j_call: TRBJ1-1
cdr3_nt: TGTGCCAGCAACCAAGCGTTGAACACTGAAGCTTTCTTT
cdr3_aa: CASNQALNTEAFF

cdr3_length: 13
v_call: TRBV30
d_call: NA
clone_size: NA
j_call: TRBJ2-2
cdr3_nt: TGTGCCTGGAACGCGGTACGATTCGGGGAGCTGTTTTTT
cdr3_aa: CAWNAVRFGELFF

cdr3_length: 15
v_call: TRBV6-1
d_call: NA
clone_size: NA
j_call: TRBJ2-6
cdr3_nt: TGTGCCAGCAGTGAAGCAGGGGGTGGGGCCAACGTCCTGACTTTC
cdr3_aa: CASSEAGGGANVLTF

cdr3_length: 20
v_call: TRBV9
d_call: NA
clone_size: NA
j_call: TRBJ2-2
cdr3_nt: TGTGCCAGCAGCGCATCCCTGTCCCTCTGGCGGGGTCGCGGCACCGGGGAGCTGTTTTTT
cdr3_aa: CASSASLSLWRGRGTGELFF